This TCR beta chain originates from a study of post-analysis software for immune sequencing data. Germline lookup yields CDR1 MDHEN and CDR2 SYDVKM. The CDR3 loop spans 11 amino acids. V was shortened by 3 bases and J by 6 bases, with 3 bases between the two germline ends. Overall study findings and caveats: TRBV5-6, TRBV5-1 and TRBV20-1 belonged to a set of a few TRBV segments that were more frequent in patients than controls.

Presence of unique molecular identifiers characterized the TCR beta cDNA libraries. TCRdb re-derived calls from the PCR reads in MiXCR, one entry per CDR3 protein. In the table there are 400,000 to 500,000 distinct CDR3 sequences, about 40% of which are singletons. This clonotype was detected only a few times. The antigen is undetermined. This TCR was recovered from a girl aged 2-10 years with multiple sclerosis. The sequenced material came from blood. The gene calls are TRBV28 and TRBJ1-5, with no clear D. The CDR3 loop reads CASSFGQPQHF. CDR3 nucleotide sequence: TGTGCCAGCAGTTTTGGTCAGCCCCAGCATTTT.